What follows are 15 T cell receptor beta chains derived from one specimen sequenced in a study of blood T cell repertoires in COVID-19. TCRdb's table, derived via immunoSEQ multiplex PCR, lists solely in-frame clones and lacks some. The data show about 300,000 clones, approximately 84% seen once. Sequencing was carried out using peripheral blood. These receptors were taken from a human donor with COVID-19, enrolled during active disease. The donor label of this sample is uncertain.

This chain links TRBV30 with TRBJ1-1; D call uncertain. The ends were cut back, 2 bases at V and 4 bases at J, with 11 bases in the middle. The CDR3 totals 13 residues. The germline gives CDR1 GTSNPN, CDR2 SVGIG (reference sequence). The DNA for the CDR3 is TGTGCCTGGAGTCGTGAACCGGGCACTGAAGCTTTCTTT. Its protein product is CAWSREPGTEAFF.

The CDR3 coding sequence is TGTGCCAGCAGTCAAATAGCGAACACTGAAGCTTTCTTT. Amino acids: CASSQIANTEAFF. The V and J genes are TRBV12-3 or TRBV12-4 and TRBJ1-1; D not resolved. The CDR3 runs 13 residues. V lost 5 bases and J lost 1, with 8 bases in between.

The chain couples TRBV2 to TRBJ1-1; TRBD1 matches at 8 bases. The CDR3 has 16 residues. The V gene end was trimmed by 7 bases and the J gene end by 1 base; junction bases not matched to a gene: 11. Germline lookup yields CDR1 SNHLY and CDR2 FYNNEI. The CDR3 DNA reads TGTGCCAGCACGGACCCCGGACAGGGTTGGAACACTGAAGCTTTCTTT. Translating it yields CASTDPGQGWNTEAFF.

The chain recombines TRBV3-1 (or the pseudogene TRBV3-2) with TRBJ1-3; D is undetermined. CDR1 and CDR2 from the germline V gene are LGHDT and YNNKEL (reference sequence). The V gene lost 1 base and the J gene lost 0 bases, with 7 bases spanning the gap. This CDR3 has 15 residues. The CDR3 coding sequence is TGTGCCAGCAGCCAAGGTGGGAGCTCTGGAAACACCATATATTTT. Protein product: CASSQGGSSGNTIYF.

The genes are TRBV6-4 and TRBJ1-5; TRBD1 might be the D (5 bases). The CDR3 spans 22 residues. Germline values: CDR1 MRHNA, CDR2 SNTAGT. Trimming took off 0 bases at V and 1 base at J, with 28 bases between the two ends. The CDR3 DNA is TGTGCCAGCAGTGACTCGAGGATCGGGCCTCGGGGGGGAGGTAAGAGCAATCAGCCCCAGCATTTT. This codes for CASSDSRIGPRGGGKSNQPQHF.

This clone has only one observation. The CDR3 coding sequence is TGTGCCACCAGCAGAGATGGTCAGACTCTCAATGAGCAGTTCTTC. It codes for CATSRDGQTLNEQFF. The chain recombines TRBV15 with TRBJ2-1; D is ambiguous. V shed 0 bases and J shed 6 bases, with 12 bases lying between them. The germline V gene has CDR1 LNHNV and CDR2 YYDKDF (reference sequence). This CDR3 has 15 amino acids.

The rearrangement links TRBV7-2 to TRBJ2-3, with 9 positions matching TRBD2. Germline assignment: CDR1 SGHTA and CDR2 FQGNSA. This CDR3 is built from 16 residues. Trimming cost V 5 bases and J 5 bases; bases outside gene matches: 11. CDR3 sequence reads: CASSRAQREDKDTQYF. In DNA, the CDR3 is TGTGCCAGCAGCCGGGCCCAGCGGGAGGATAAAGATACGCAGTATTTT.

The V call is TRBV28, the J call TRBJ1-5; 8 positions agree with TRBD1. The junction had 11 bases not matched to a gene; V was cut back by 2 bases and J by 2 bases. The germline gives CDR1 MDHEN, CDR2 SYDVKM. The CDR3 length is 18 residues. CDR3 protein: CASSLRPGQGSGNQPQHF. CDR3 nucleotide sequence: TGTGCCAGCAGTTTACGACCAGGACAGGGTTCGGGCAATCAGCCCCAGCATTTT.

The rearrangement uses TRBV24-1 and TRBJ2-1, with 8 positions matching TRBD1. Per germline, CDR1 KGHDR and CDR2 SFDVKD. Unmatched junction bases numbered 14, after V lost 4 bases and J lost 7 bases. The CDR3 extends over 17 amino acids. This chain's CDR3 is CATSDTAGGAGWNEQFF. The DNA of the CDR3 is TGTGCCACCAGTGACACCGCAGGGGGCGCGGGATGGAATGAGCAGTTCTTC.

This clone showed up just a few times. The CDR3 DNA is TGTGCCAGCACCACTAGCGGTTTCGCAGGGCATGAGCAGTTCTTC. Translated: CASTTSGFAGHEQFF. V usage is TRBV2 and J usage is TRBJ2-1; 8 nucleotides align to TRBD2. Germline V gene sequence: CDR1 SNHLY, CDR2 FYNNEI. The ends lost 7 bases at V and 8 bases at J; junction bases unmatched: 13. The CDR3 length is 15 residues.

This chain uses TRBV28 with TRBJ1-2, with D possibly TRBD1 on 5 matching bases. This CDR3 has 14 residues. The germline CDR1 and CDR2 sequences are MDHEN and SYDVKM. V shed 5 bases and J shed 3 bases, with 13 bases lying between them. CDR3 in DNA: TGTGCCAGCAGTCGATCCGCAGGGCACTATGGCTACACCTTC. Protein: CASSRSAGHYGYTF.

This clone was picked up many times. The gene calls are TRBV30 and TRBJ1-5, with 7 bases that match TRBD1. CDR1 is GTSNPN, CDR2 SVGIG, per germline (reference sequence). The length of the CDR3 is 16 residues. V was pared by 1 base and J by 5 bases, with 11 bases of the junction left unmatched. CDR3 DNA sequence: TGTGCCTGGAGTGCCGCGACAGGGAAGGGAGATCAGCCCCAGCATTTT. Its protein product is CAWSAATGKGDQPQHF.

V and J are TRBV11-3 and TRBJ2-1, with 13 nucleotides matching TRBD2. The CDR3 loop spans 13 amino acids. V was pared by 5 bases and J by 12 bases, with 4 bases of the junction left unmatched. Germline CDR1 SGHNT, CDR2 YENEEA. The CDR3 DNA follows: TGTGCCAGCAGCCAAGGACTAGCGGGAGTGCAGTTCTTC. It specifies CASSQGLAGVQFF.

This chain joins TRBV4-2 and TRBJ2-5, with no clear D. V lost 2 bases to trimming and J lost 2 bases, with 9 bases between them. The length of the CDR3 is 14 residues. CDR1 LGHNA and CDR2 YNFKEQ come from the germline V gene. CDR3 loop: CASSQKTLQETQYF. The CDR3 DNA reads as TGTGCCAGCAGCCAAAAGACACTTCAAGAGACCCAGTACTTC.

The rearrangement joins TRBV6-6 to TRBJ2-7; the D gene is possibly TRBD2 (7 bases). V lost 0 bases and J 2 bases, leaving 11 bases between the germline ends. This CDR3 region has 15 residues. Germline CDR1 is MNHNY and CDR2 is SVGAGI (reference sequence). CDR3 sequence (DNA): TGTGCCAGCAGTTACTCGGGGGGGCGCACCTACGAGCAGTACTTC. Protein: CASSYSGGRTYEQYF.